The present TCR beta chain was sequenced within a study of cytomegalovirus exposure and HLA in healthy donors. Germline V CDR1 and CDR2: LNHNV, YYDKDF (reference sequence). The junction had 7 bases not matched to a gene; V was cut back by 4 bases and J by 6 bases. This CDR3 region has 14 residues. Primers: 60 Vbeta forward and 13 Jbeta reverse. Profiling relied on immunoSEQ multiplex PCR, and the TCRdb table lists in-frame clones only, not all of them. This table has 120,000 or so clones, 70% to 80% appearing once. With regard to this clone: The antigen remains undetermined.

Study-wide points: A list of 150 to 200 TCR beta chains associated with cytomegalovirus was given. In a later analysis, HLA-associated beta chains showed higher expansion and lower generation probabilities than comparable chains.

The chain carries TRBV15 and TRBJ1-1; TRBD1 matches at 8 bases. The sequenced material came from PBMCs. This sequence originates from a woman aged 45 to 65 in good health and CMV-seropositive. This CDR3 reads CATSKDRVGPEAFF. CDR3 bases: TGTGCCACCAGCAAGGACAGGGTAGGGCCTGAAGCTTTCTTT.